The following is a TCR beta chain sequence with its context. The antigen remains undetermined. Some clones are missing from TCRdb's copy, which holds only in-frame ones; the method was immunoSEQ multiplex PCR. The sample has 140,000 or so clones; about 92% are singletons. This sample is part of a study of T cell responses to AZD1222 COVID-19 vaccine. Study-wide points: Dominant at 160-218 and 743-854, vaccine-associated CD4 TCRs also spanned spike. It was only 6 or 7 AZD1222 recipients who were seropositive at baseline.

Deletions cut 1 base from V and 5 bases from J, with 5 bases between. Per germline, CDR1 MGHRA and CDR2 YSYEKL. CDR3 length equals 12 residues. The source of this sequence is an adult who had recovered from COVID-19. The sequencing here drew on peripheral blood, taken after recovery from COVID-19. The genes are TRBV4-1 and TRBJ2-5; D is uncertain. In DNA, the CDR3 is TGCGCCAGCAGCCAAGTATTCGAGACCCAGTACTTC. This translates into CASSQVFETQYF.